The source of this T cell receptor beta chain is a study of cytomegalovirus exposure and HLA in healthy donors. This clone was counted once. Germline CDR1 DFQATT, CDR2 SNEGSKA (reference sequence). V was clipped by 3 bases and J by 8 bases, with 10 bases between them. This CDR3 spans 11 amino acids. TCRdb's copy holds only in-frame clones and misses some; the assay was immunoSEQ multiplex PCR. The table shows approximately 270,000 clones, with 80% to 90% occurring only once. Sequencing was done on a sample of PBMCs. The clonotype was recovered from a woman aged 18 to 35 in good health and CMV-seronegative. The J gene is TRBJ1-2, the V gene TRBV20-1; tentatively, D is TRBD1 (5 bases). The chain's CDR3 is CSASRPGGYTF. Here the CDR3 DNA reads TGCAGTGCTAGCCGCCCAGGGGGCTACACCTTC.